These T cell receptor beta chains were read from a single sample in a study of blood T cell repertoires in COVID-19. Assay: immunoSEQ multiplex PCR; the TCRdb copy retains only in-frame clones and omits some. The table lists fewer than 250,000 clones, 80% to 90% of them singletons, with roughly 2.5% in the top ten. The specimen sequenced was peripheral blood. These receptors were obtained from a man in his thirties or forties with COVID-19, enrolled during active disease. The CDR3 runs from the conserved cysteine through the conserved F or W. D genes are given only for firm matches. The size entry is marked missing in some rows and otherwise reads once, few, many or a size class.

D gene: NA
V gene: TRBV6-5
clone size: NA
J gene: TRBJ1-1
CDR3 DNA: TGTGCCAGCAGTCCGGACGGGGACACTGAAGCTTTCTTT
CDR3 protein: CASSPDGDTEAFF

D gene: TRBD2
V gene: TRBV14
clone size: NA
J gene: TRBJ2-3
CDR3 DNA: TGTGCCAGCAGCCAAGATTTTCTAGCGGAACCCACAGATACGCAGTATTTT
CDR3 protein: CASSQDFLAEPTDTQYF

D gene: TRBD1
V gene: TRBV7-9
clone size: NA
J gene: TRBJ1-2
CDR3 DNA: TGTGCCAGCAGCTCCGGACAGGGGGATGACTATGGCTACACCTTC
CDR3 protein: CASSSGQGDDYGYTF

D gene: TRBD1
V gene: TRBV6-5
clone size: NA
J gene: TRBJ1-5
CDR3 DNA: TGTGCCAGCAGACCCCAGGCAGGGGGCGGTCAGCCCCAGCATTTT
CDR3 protein: CASRPQAGGGQPQHF

D gene: NA
V gene: TRBV15
clone size: NA
J gene: TRBJ2-1
CDR3 DNA: TGTGCCACCAGCAGAGGGAGGTGGGGGGTAGAGTTCTTC
CDR3 protein: CATSRGRWGVEFF

D gene: NA
V gene: TRBV18
clone size: NA
J gene: TRBJ2-6
CDR3 DNA: TGTGCCAGCTCAGGCGGGTCTGGGGCCAACGTCCTGACTTTC
CDR3 protein: CASSGGSGANVLTF

D gene: NA
V gene: TRBV25-1
clone size: NA
J gene: TRBJ1-2
CDR3 DNA: TGTGCCAGCAGTGAGCGTGGGCAGCGGCCGGGCTACACCTTC
CDR3 protein: CASSERGQRPGYTF

D gene: TRBD2
V gene: TRBV7-3
clone size: NA
J gene: TRBJ2-3
CDR3 DNA: TGTGCCAGCAGCTCCGCCGGGACTAGCGGGAAGGGAGATACGCAGTATTTT
CDR3 protein: CASSSAGTSGKGDTQYF

D gene: TRBD1
V gene: TRBV5-4
clone size: NA
J gene: TRBJ2-2
CDR3 DNA: TGTGCCAGCGGACAGAGGACAGGCCCTCACCGGGAGCTGTTTTTT
CDR3 protein: CASGQRTGPHRELFF

D gene: NA
V gene: TRBV7-2
clone size: once
J gene: TRBJ1-2
CDR3 DNA: TGTGCCAGCAGCTCCTCAGGGGAAGTTCATGGCTACACCTTC
CDR3 protein: CASSSSGEVHGYTF

D gene: TRBD1
V gene: TRBV11-1
clone size: NA
J gene: TRBJ2-1
CDR3 DNA: TGTGCCAGCAGCGGGGCCCGGGACAGGGCGGGGAATGAGCAGTTCTTC
CDR3 protein: CASSGARDRAGNEQFF

D gene: NA
V gene: TRBV7-9
clone size: few
J gene: TRBJ2-5
CDR3 DNA: TGTGCCAGCAGCAGAAGGGGGATGGAGGAGACCCAGTACTTC
CDR3 protein: CASSRRGMEETQYF

D gene: NA
V gene: TRBV28
clone size: NA
J gene: TRBJ1-2
CDR3 DNA: TGTGCCAGCAGTCTCGGGGGAGGAGGCGGCGGCTACACCTTC
CDR3 protein: CASSLGGGGGGYTF

D gene: NA
V gene: TRBV9
clone size: NA
J gene: TRBJ2-3
CDR3 DNA: TGTGCCAGCAGCGTCGGAGGGATCCAGGGTAATACGCAGTATTTT
CDR3 protein: CASSVGGIQGNTQYF

D gene: TRBD1
V gene: TRBV7-3
clone size: NA
J gene: TRBJ1-2
CDR3 DNA: TGTGCCAGCAGCTTAGGGCAGGGGGATGTCTACGGCTACACCTTC
CDR3 protein: CASSLGQGDVYGYTF

D gene: NA
V gene: TRBV6-2/TRBV6-3
clone size: NA
J gene: TRBJ2-7
CDR3 DNA: TGTGCCAGCAGTTTCTCGGACAGCAGCTCCTACGAGCAGTACTTC
CDR3 protein: CASSFSDSSSYEQYF

D gene: NA
V gene: TRBV3-1/TRBV3-2
clone size: NA
J gene: TRBJ2-7
CDR3 DNA: TGTGCCAGCAGCAGGAGGGGCTCCCTAACCTACGAGCAGTACTTC
CDR3 protein: CASSRRGSLTYEQYF

D gene: NA
V gene: TRBV4-1
clone size: NA
J gene: TRBJ1-4
CDR3 DNA: TGCGCCAGCAGATTACTTCCGGGAGACTCCGTTGAAAAACTGTTTTTT
CDR3 protein: CASRLLPGDSVEKLFF

D gene: NA
V gene: TRBV15
clone size: NA
J gene: TRBJ2-1
CDR3 DNA: TGTGCCACCAGCAGGGGGGGTACACCTTCCGTTGGGTTCTTC
CDR3 protein: CATSRGGTPSVGFF

D gene: TRBD2
V gene: TRBV29-1
clone size: NA
J gene: TRBJ2-3
CDR3 DNA: TGCAGCGTTGAAGATCCCATAGCGGGGGGGACAGATACGCAGTATTTT
CDR3 protein: CSVEDPIAGGTDTQYF

D gene: NA
V gene: TRBV28
clone size: NA
J gene: TRBJ2-1
CDR3 DNA: TGTGCCAGCAGTTTTAGGGGTGAGCAGTTCTTC
CDR3 protein: CASSFRGEQFF

D gene: NA
V gene: TRBV19
clone size: NA
J gene: TRBJ1-5
CDR3 DNA: TGTGCCAGTAGTATGGCAGGGCTGAGCAATCAGCCCCAGCATTTT
CDR3 protein: CASSMAGLSNQPQHF

D gene: TRBD1
V gene: TRBV7-2
clone size: NA
J gene: TRBJ1-2
CDR3 DNA: TGTGCCAGCAGCTTAGGGGGACAGGGGGCTAACTATGGCTACACCTTC
CDR3 protein: CASSLGGQGANYGYTF

D gene: TRBD1
V gene: TRBV27
clone size: NA
J gene: TRBJ1-1
CDR3 DNA: TGTGCCAGCAGTAACAGGGGCACTGAAGCTTTCTTT
CDR3 protein: CASSNRGTEAFF

D gene: NA
V gene: TRBV27
clone size: NA
J gene: TRBJ1-2
CDR3 DNA: TGTGCCAGCAGACTACGGGGGTCTAACTATGGCTACACCTTC
CDR3 protein: CASRLRGSNYGYTF

D gene: NA
V gene: TRBV30
clone size: NA
J gene: TRBJ1-2
CDR3 DNA: TGTGCCTGGAGTCTGGGGGACACCTACCTCTATGGCTACACCTTC
CDR3 protein: CAWSLGDTYLYGYTF